One and the same sample provided the 20 T cell receptor beta chains below, sequenced in a study of cytomegalovirus exposure and HLA in healthy donors. With 60 Vbeta and 13 Jbeta primers, the PCR was carried out. Produced via immunoSEQ multiplex PCR; TCRdb's table is partial and in-frame only. The sample lists roughly 100,000 clones, about 78% seen once, with around 1.3% in the top ten. The specimen sequenced was PBMCs. All receptors derive from a man aged 25-45 years in good health and CMV-seronegative.

V is TRBV10-1 and J is TRBJ2-7; 8 bases agree with TRBD1. This CDR3 is built from 15 residues. In germline, CDR1 is WNHNN, CDR2 SYGVQD (reference sequence). J lost 2 bases, V lost 3 bases, and 6 bases had no gene match. The CDR3 loop reads CASSDNRGMTYEQYF. Written as DNA, the CDR3 is TGCGCCAGCAGTGATAACAGGGGGATGACCTACGAGCAGTACTTC.

The rearrangement joins TRBV29-1 to TRBJ1-4; D not resolved. CDR3 length: 17 amino acids. Trimming left V 4 bases short and J 4 bases short, with 22 bases between. The germline gives CDR1 SQVTM, CDR2 ANQGSEA. This chain's CDR3 is CSVAAPLSPGVNEKLFF. CDR3 nucleotide sequence: TGCAGCGTTGCCGCGCCATTATCCCCCGGAGTTAATGAAAAACTGTTTTTT.

This clone has a handful of counts. The J gene is TRBJ1-3, the V gene TRBV30; D is possibly TRBD1 (6 bases). This CDR3 region has 15 residues. Germline lookup yields CDR1 GTSNPN and CDR2 SVGIG (reference sequence). The V gene lost 1 base and the J gene lost 0 bases, with 10 bases spanning the gap. CDR3 nucleotide sequence: TGTGCCTGGAGTGACCAGGGGCACTCTGGAAACACCATATATTTT. It codes for CAWSDQGHSGNTIYF.

The rearrangement joins TRBV27 to TRBJ2-3; weak D call: TRBD2 (6 bases). The germline V and J ends were trimmed by 1 base and 9 bases, with 14 bases remaining between them. The CDR3 loop spans 14 amino acids. Germline V lookup: CDR1 MNHEY, CDR2 SMNVEV (reference sequence). The CDR3 here is CASSLLSSAETQYF. DNA for the CDR3: TGTGCCAGCAGTTTATTGTCTAGCGCCGAGACGCAGTATTTT.

Only one count was recorded for this clone. The chain employs TRBV5-4 and TRBJ1-4, with a tentative D call TRBD1 (6 bases). The CDR3 has 15 residues. Germline assignment: CDR1 SGHNT and CDR2 YYREEE (reference sequence). V was clipped by 0 bases and J by 7 bases, with 13 bases between them. CDR3 amino acids: CASSLAVQGPEKLFF. The CDR3, as DNA: TGTGCCAGCAGCTTGGCAGTACAGGGCCCTGAAAAACTGTTTTTT. Together with reference TRBV5-4 and TRBJ1-4, the CDR3 gives the full variable domain: ETGVTQSPTHLIKTRGQQVTLRCSSQSGHNTVSWYQQALGQGPQFIFQYYREEENGRGNFPPRFSGLQFPNYSSELNVNALELDDSALYLCASSLAVQGPEKLFFGSGTQLSVL.

J is TRBJ2-5 and V is TRBV9, with 13 bases that match TRBD2. Germline V gene lookup returns CDR1 SGDLS and CDR2 YYNGEE. Trimming removed 0 bases from V and 4 bases from J; junction bases left unmatched: 3. The CDR3 is 16 amino acids. The CDR3 here is CASSVGTSGRVETQYF. The CDR3 bases are TGTGCCAGCAGCGTAGGAACTAGCGGGAGGGTAGAGACCCAGTACTTC.

The chain is built from TRBV6-4 and TRBJ2-1, with 8 bases aligning to TRBD2. The CDR3 has 14 residues. Unmatched junction bases numbered 9, after V lost 6 bases and J lost 8 bases. Looked up from germline, CDR1 is MRHNA and CDR2 is SNTAGT. CDR3 in DNA: TGTGCCAGCAGCGATACTAGCGGTCCGGATGAGCAGTTCTTC. It encodes CASSDTSGPDEQFF.

The gene calls are TRBV6-6 and TRBJ2-2; weak D call: TRBD1 (6 bases). Germline CDR1 reads MNHNY; CDR2 reads SVGAGI (reference sequence). The CDR3 loop spans 16 amino acids. V shed 6 bases and J shed 0 bases, with 14 bases lying between them. In DNA form, the CDR3 reads TGTGCCAGCAGCCGCCCCGGGACAACGAACACCGGGGAGCTGTTTTTT. It codes for CASSRPGTTNTGELFF.

The V and J genes are TRBV7-2 and TRBJ2-3; 10 positions agree with TRBD2. Germline assignment: CDR1 SGHTA and CDR2 FQGNSA. V shed 6 bases and J 4 bases; nucleotides not matched to a gene: 13. The CDR3 has 17 amino acids. Here the CDR3 reads CASRRGAAGGPSDTQYF. The DNA for the CDR3 is TGTGCCAGCAGACGAGGGGCAGCGGGGGGGCCTTCAGATACGCAGTATTTT.

The rearrangement links TRBV5-1 to TRBJ1-2, with TRBD1 identical over 9 bases. The CDR3 is 17 amino acids. V lost 5 bases and J lost 4; bases outside the gene matches: 15. Looked up from germline, CDR1 is SGHRS and CDR2 is YFSETQ. In DNA form, the CDR3 reads TGCGCCAGCAGAATGGATGGACAGGGGAGCAGAGGCTATGGCTACACCTTC. Protein: CASRMDGQGSRGYGYTF.

In its sample, this clone was seen once. V usage is TRBV5-6 and J usage is TRBJ2-7, with 9 bases lining up with TRBD1. CDR1 and CDR2 (germline): SGHDT, YYEEEE. V dropped 3 bases and J dropped 3; count of bases not matched to a gene: 10. The CDR3 contains 16 residues. CDR3 DNA sequence: TGTGCCAGCAGCTCCCGAACGCAGGACAGGGGCTACGAGCAGTACTTC. Its translation: CASSSRTQDRGYEQYF.

A few counts support this clone. The rearrangement uses TRBV9 and TRBJ2-1, with no clear D. CDR1 is SGDLS and CDR2 is YYNGEE in the germline V gene. The CDR3 has 13 residues. V lost 0 bases and J lost 4, with 5 bases in between. CDR3 sequence: CASSVGEYNEQFF. The CDR3 DNA reads as TGTGCCAGCAGCGTAGGCGAGTACAATGAGCAGTTCTTC.

The chain joins TRBV7-2 to TRBJ2-7; maybe TRBD1 (5 bases). V gave up 1 base and J gave up 2 bases, with 9 bases separating them. Germline V CDR1 and CDR2: SGHTA, FQGNSA. This CDR3 is 14 amino acids long. The CDR3 bases are TGTGCCAGCAGCTTAGGACAGTTAACCTACGAGCAGTACTTC. It encodes CASSLGQLTYEQYF.

The gene calls are TRBV28 and TRBJ2-1, with D possibly being TRBD1 (5 bases). The CDR3 is 18 amino acids. V lost 6 bases and J lost 4, with 25 bases in between. The germline gives CDR1 MDHEN, CDR2 SYDVKM. The CDR3 DNA follows: TGTGCCAGCAGACGCACCGTGGGGCCCCTATTGGGATACAATGAGCAGTTCTTC. This encodes CASRRTVGPLLGYNEQFF.

The V call is TRBV6-1, the J call TRBJ1-2; D might be TRBD1 (6 bases). This CDR3 region has 13 residues. CDR1 MNHNS and CDR2 SASEGT come from the germline V gene. V lost 10 bases and J lost 4, with 16 bases in between. This CDR3 is CATEFQGFYGYTF. In DNA form, the CDR3 reads TGTGCCACCGAATTCCAGGGGTTCTATGGCTACACCTTC.

The chain recombines TRBV9 with TRBJ2-7; the match to TRBD1 covers 7 bases. Germline CDR1 is SGDLS and CDR2 is YYNGEE. V lost 4 bases, J lost 0 bases, and 4 bases stayed unmatched. The CDR3 sequence is 14 residues long. The CDR3: CASSPRTGSYEQYF. The CDR3, as DNA: TGTGCCAGCAGCCCCCGGACAGGCTCCTACGAGCAGTACTTC. The full variable domain, its missing parts supplied by reference TRBV9 and TRBJ2-7, is DSGVTQTPKHLITATGQRVTLRCSPRSGDLSVYWYQQSLDQGLQFLIQYYNGEERAKGNILERFSAQQFPDLHSELNLSSLELGDSALYFCASSPRTGSYEQYFGPGTRLTVT.

This clone was seen a few times. The chain employs TRBV6-5 and TRBJ1-2, with D perhaps matching TRBD1 (6 bases). V was pared by 2 bases and J by 1 base, with 11 bases between. Looked up from germline, CDR1 is MNHEY and CDR2 is SVGAGI. The CDR3 is 15 residues long. Written as DNA, the CDR3 is TGTGCCAGCAGTTACGTCCCGGACAGTAACTATGGCTACACCTTC. Protein sequence: CASSYVPDSNYGYTF.

This rearrangement joins TRBV5-8 to TRBJ2-2, with D perhaps matching TRBD1 (5 bases). The CDR3 spans 16 residues. Germline V lookup: CDR1 SGHTS, CDR2 YDEGEE. V lost 0 bases to trimming and J lost 2 bases, with 11 bases between them. CDR3: CASSLAGRDNTGELFF. CDR3 bases: TGTGCCAGCAGCTTGGCAGGGCGCGATAACACCGGGGAGCTGTTTTTT.

This clone has a handful of counts. The rearrangement uses TRBV9 and TRBJ2-3; no firm D call. V lost 3 bases, J lost 6 bases, and 11 bases lay in between. This CDR3 has 13 residues. Germline values: CDR1 SGDLS, CDR2 YYNGEE. The CDR3 loop is CASSAAGSDTQYF. CDR3 coding DNA: TGTGCCAGCAGCGCGGCAGGATCGGATACGCAGTATTTT.

V gene TRBV4-1 combines with J gene TRBJ2-3; no clear D gene. Trimming removed 3 bases at V and 4 bases at J, with 8 bases between. CDR1 MGHRA and CDR2 YSYEKL come from the germline V gene. CDR3 length: 13 residues. Here the CDR3 DNA reads TGCGCCAGCAGCCAGGTCGCAGCAGATACGCAGTATTTT. It translates to CASSQVAADTQYF.